This T cell receptor (beta chain) was sequenced during a study of blood T cell repertoires in COVID-19. Study as a whole: Nucleic acid was either cDNA or gDNA, and it came from T cells, B-cell-depleted T cells, or PBMCs.

Authors' analysis steps: Amplified reference gene primers provided the basis for estimating nucleated cell counts. The protocol was immunoSEQ multiplex PCR, while the TCRdb copy is restricted to in-frame clones and leaves out a portion. That table gives V, J and clone size, and the DNA gave D and trimming. The sample has 160,000 or so clones, approximately 91% seen once. Trimming removed 0 bases at V and 8 bases at J, with 10 bases between. The germline V gene encodes CDR1 ENHRY and CDR2 SYGVKD. The CDR3 totals 14 residues. The gene calls are TRBV10-3 and TRBJ1-4, with a possible D match to TRBD1 (5 bases). The receptor was isolated from a woman in her 70s with acute or convalescent COVID-19. Sequencing was done on a sample of peripheral blood. CDR3 protein: CAISESGTGEKLFF. CDR3 sequence (DNA): TGTGCCATCAGTGAGTCGGGGACTGGAGAAAAACTGTTTTTT.